These 19 T cell receptor beta chains share one sample of origin, sequenced in a study of blood T cell repertoires in COVID-19. Here immunoSEQ multiplex PCR was the method, and the copy in TCRdb shows in-frame clones only, minus some. This sample carries approximately 190,000 clones, roughly 89% of them seen once, and the ten largest clones take 3% to 3.5%. What was sequenced was PBMCs or T cells enriched from blood (not recorded which). These TCRs come from a young woman who had been exposed to COVID-19.

The chain is built from TRBV24-1 and TRBJ2-3; maybe TRBD2 (6 bases). V was clipped by 5 bases and J by 2 bases, with 10 bases between them. The CDR3 is made up of 14 amino acids. Germline lookup yields CDR1 KGHDR and CDR2 SFDVKD. CDR3 in DNA: TGTGCCACCAGTGTTGCGGGGACCACAGATACGCAGTATTTT. Its translation: CATSVAGTTDTQYF.

The rearrangement uses TRBV7-9 and TRBJ1-5, with TRBD1 as a possible D gene (6 bases). V lost 4 bases and J lost 2, with 12 bases in between. This CDR3 is built from 15 residues. Per the germline V gene, CDR1 is SEHNR and CDR2 is FQNEAQ (reference sequence). CDR3 sequence (DNA): TGTGCCAGCAGCTCGACTGAGGGGGGCAATCAGCCCCAGCATTTT. Protein: CASSSTEGGNQPQHF.

This chain links TRBV2 with TRBJ2-5; 13 nucleotides match TRBD2. The CDR3 contains 14 residues. Germline CDR1 SNHLY, CDR2 FYNNEI. Trimming removed 6 bases from V and 5 bases from J; junction bases left unmatched: 3. Here the CDR3 DNA reads TGTGCCAGCAGGGGACTAGCGGGGTCCGAGACCCAGTACTTC. Protein product: CASRGLAGSETQYF.

This clone was seen a single time. The chain links TRBV14 to TRBJ1-5; unclear D gene. This CDR3 has 13 residues. CDR1 is SGHDN, CDR2 FVKESK, per germline. Trimming removed 4 bases from V and 6 bases from J, with 10 bases in between. CDR3 sequence (DNA): TGTGCCAGCAGCCCCTTAACGGGTCAGCCCCAGCATTTT. Protein sequence: CASSPLTGQPQHF. Supplemented by reference TRBV14 and TRBJ1-5, the full variable domain reads EAGVTQFPSHSVIEKGQTVTLRCDPISGHDNLYWYRRVMGKEIKFLLHFVKESKQDESGMPNNRFLAERTGGTYSTLKVQPAELEDSGVYFCASSPLTGQPQHFGDGTRLSIL.

On this clone: This same CDR3 is encoded by further DNA sequences in the sample. The V gene is TRBV9, the J gene TRBJ2-1; the match to TRBD2 covers 9 bases. The CDR3 is 15 residues long. Germline V gene lookup returns CDR1 SGDLS and CDR2 YYNGEE. Trimming took 0 bases from V and 5 from J; bases not matched to a gene: 3. The CDR3 DNA reads TGTGCCAGCAGCGTAGGGCTAGCGGGGAACAATGAGCAGTTCTTC. Protein sequence: CASSVGLAGNNEQFF.

J is TRBJ2-7 and V is TRBV6-5; TRBD2 aligns across 8 bases. The CDR3 is made up of 15 amino acids. Germline V gene sequence: CDR1 MNHEY, CDR2 SVGAGI. J lost 1 base, V lost 5 bases, and 7 bases had no gene match. The CDR3 DNA sequence: TGTGCCAGCAGTAAGAATCGGGGGGGATCCTACGAGCAGTACTTC. This sequence encodes CASSKNRGGSYEQYF.

This clone was recorded once. V gene TRBV7-2 combines with J gene TRBJ1-5, with a tentative D call TRBD1 (5 bases). The CDR3 length is 15 residues. Germline CDR1 and CDR2: SGHTA and FQGNSA. Trimming stripped 5 bases from V and 4 bases from J, with 15 bases between. The CDR3 loop reads CASSPRAGANQPQHF. In nucleotides, the CDR3 is TGTGCCAGCAGCCCCCGCGCTGGGGCAAATCAGCCCCAGCATTTT. The whole variable domain, filled in from reference TRBV7-2 and TRBJ1-5, reads GAGVSQSPSNKVTEKGKDVELRCDPISGHTALYWYRQSLGQGLEFLIYFQGNSAPDKSGLPSDRFSAERTGGSVSTLTIQRTQQEDSAVYLCASSPRAGANQPQHFGDGTRLSIL.

The chain has TRBV6-2 or TRBV6-3 and TRBJ2-7, with D possibly matching TRBD1 (5 bases). Trimming shortened V by 2 bases and J by 6 bases, and 14 bases separated the two germline ends. Germline V gene lookup returns CDR1 MNHEY and CDR2 SVGEGT. The length of the CDR3 is 14 residues. The CDR3 nucleotides are TGTGCCAGCAGTTACAGGGGCCTAATACTCGAGCAGTACTTC. As protein: CASSYRGLILEQYF.

The genes are TRBV5-4 and TRBJ1-5, with D uncertain. The V gene's germline CDR1 is SGHNT and CDR2 YYREEE (reference sequence). The V end was cut by 4 bases, the J end by 4 bases, with 6 bases between. The CDR3 extends over 12 amino acids. The CDR3 sequence: CASSRENQPQHF. DNA for the CDR3: TGTGCCAGCAGCCGGGAGAATCAGCCCCAGCATTTT.

This chain joins TRBV6-1 and TRBJ2-3; 7 nucleotides agree with TRBD1. Germline V lookup: CDR1 MNHNS, CDR2 SASEGT. CDR3 length: 16 residues. The ends lost 4 bases at V and 5 bases at J; junction bases unmatched: 12. The CDR3 spells CASSAPTGNEGDTQYF. DNA of the CDR3: TGTGCCAGCAGTGCCCCGACAGGGAATGAGGGAGATACGCAGTATTTT.

The V gene is TRBV7-2, the J gene TRBJ1-1; no firm D call. Germline lookup yields CDR1 SGHTA and CDR2 FQGNSA. Between the trimmed V and J ends, which lost 8 bases and 5 bases, there was a span of 15 bases. This CDR3 region has 13 residues. The CDR3 is CASGRMSQTEAFF. In DNA, the CDR3 is TGTGCCAGCGGGCGCATGAGTCAAACTGAAGCTTTCTTT.

This sequence joins TRBV27 and TRBJ2-7; maybe TRBD1 (6 bases). The CDR3 contains 12 residues. The V and J ends lost 11 bases and 3 bases respectively, with 14 bases between them. Germline V lookup: CDR1 MNHEY, CDR2 SMNVEV (reference sequence). In DNA, the CDR3 is TGTGCCCAAGTGGACAGTTACTACGAGCAGTACTTC. It yields the protein CAQVDSYYEQYF.

The J gene is TRBJ1-1, the V gene TRBV11-2; D is unclear. Trimming removed 1 base from V and 1 base from J, with 10 bases in between. This CDR3 region has 15 residues. Germline lookup yields CDR1 SGHAT and CDR2 FQNNGV. This CDR3 is CASSLVARKNTEAFF. In nucleotides, the CDR3 is TGTGCCAGCAGCTTAGTGGCCAGGAAGAACACTGAAGCTTTCTTT.

The gene calls are TRBV14 and TRBJ1-6, with TRBD1 as a possible D gene (6 bases). The CDR3 covers 16 residues. Trimming took off 6 bases at V and 5 bases at J, with 17 bases between the two ends. CDR1 SGHDN and CDR2 FVKESK come from the germline V gene. The CDR3 DNA reads as TGTGCCAGCAGTAGCGGGGACGGGGGCGATAATTCACCCCTCCACTTT. Translating gives CASSSGDGGDNSPLHF.

This clone showed up just once. The genes are TRBV5-6 and TRBJ1-1; D remains unclear. Trimming took off 4 bases at V and 0 bases at J, with 10 bases between the two ends. The CDR3 contains 14 residues. CDR1 and CDR2 (germline): SGHDT, YYEEEE. This chain's CDR3 is CASSPEAMNTEAFF. In nucleotides, the CDR3 is TGTGCCAGCAGCCCGGAGGCAATGAACACTGAAGCTTTCTTT.

This rearrangement joins TRBV7-9 to TRBJ1-4; D is ambiguous. This CDR3 has 15 residues. Per germline, CDR1 SEHNR and CDR2 FQNEAQ (reference sequence). Trimming left V 5 bases short and J 5 bases short, with 15 bases between. DNA for the CDR3: TGTGCCAGCAGCCCGGCCGGGTCCCAGAATGAAAAACTGTTTTTT. Translating it yields CASSPAGSQNEKLFF.

This chain connects TRBV7-9 to TRBJ1-1; D not certain. Germline CDR1 SEHNR, CDR2 FQNEAQ (reference sequence). This CDR3 is 14 amino acids long. V was shortened by 3 bases and J by 1 base, with 9 bases between the two germline ends. The CDR3 is CASSFPESNTEAFF. The CDR3 DNA reads as TGTGCCAGCAGCTTCCCGGAGTCGAACACTGAAGCTTTCTTT.

In its sample, this clone was seen a few times. V is TRBV5-1 and J is TRBJ1-5; perhaps TRBD1 as D (6 bases). The CDR3 extends over 14 amino acids. V lost 4 bases to trimming and J lost 6 bases, with 14 bases between them. Per the germline V gene, CDR1 is SGHRS and CDR2 is YFSETQ. The CDR3 loop is CASSGGGGGQPQHF. CDR3 nucleotide sequence: TGCGCCAGCAGCGGCGGTGGGGGCGGTCAGCCCCAGCATTTT.

Points on this clone: Other DNA sequences within the sample encode an identical CDR3. The chain carries TRBV4-1 and TRBJ2-7; D ambiguous. Germline V gene data show CDR1 as MGHRA and CDR2 as YSYEKL. The V gene lost 1 base and the J gene lost 4 bases, with 8 bases spanning the gap. This CDR3 spans 13 amino acids. The CDR3 region is CASSQGGLYEQYF. In DNA, the CDR3 is TGCGCCAGCAGCCAAGGCGGCTTATACGAGCAGTACTTC.